This T cell receptor (beta chain) was sequenced during a study of blood T cell repertoires in COVID-19. Germline V gene data show CDR1 as KGHSH and CDR2 as LQKENI. After removal of 10 bases from V and 4 bases from J, the junction contained 3 bases not matched to a gene. The CDR3 sequence is 13 residues long. Study processing details: Researchers report that nucleated cell counts were estimated from reference gene primer amplification. Sequenced by immunoSEQ multiplex PCR; TCRdb stores in-frame clones only, minus some. V and J calls and clone size come straight from that table; D and trimming were deduced from the DNA. Of 69,000 or so clones in the sample, around 80% were seen once.

The chain employs TRBV18 and TRBJ2-7; TRBD2 agrees at 14 bases. The clonotype comes from a man over 45 with COVID-19, enrolled during active disease. What was sequenced was peripheral blood. The CDR3 nucleotides read TGTGCCACCGGGACTAGCGGGGGATACGAGCAGTACTTC. It encodes CATGTSGGYEQYF.